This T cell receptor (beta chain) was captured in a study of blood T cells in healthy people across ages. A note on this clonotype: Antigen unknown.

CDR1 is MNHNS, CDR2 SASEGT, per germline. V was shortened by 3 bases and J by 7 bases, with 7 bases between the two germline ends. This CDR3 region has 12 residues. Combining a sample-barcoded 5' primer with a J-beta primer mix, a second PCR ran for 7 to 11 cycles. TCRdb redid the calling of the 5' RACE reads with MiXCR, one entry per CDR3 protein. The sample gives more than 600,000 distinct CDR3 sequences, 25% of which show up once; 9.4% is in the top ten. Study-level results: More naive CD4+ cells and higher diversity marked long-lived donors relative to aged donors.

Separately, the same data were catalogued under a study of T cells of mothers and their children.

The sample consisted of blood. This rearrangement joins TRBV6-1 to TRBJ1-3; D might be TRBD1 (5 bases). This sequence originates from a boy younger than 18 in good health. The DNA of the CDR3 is TGTGCCAGCAGTGATGAGGGGAACACCATATATTTT. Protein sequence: CASSDEGNTIYF.